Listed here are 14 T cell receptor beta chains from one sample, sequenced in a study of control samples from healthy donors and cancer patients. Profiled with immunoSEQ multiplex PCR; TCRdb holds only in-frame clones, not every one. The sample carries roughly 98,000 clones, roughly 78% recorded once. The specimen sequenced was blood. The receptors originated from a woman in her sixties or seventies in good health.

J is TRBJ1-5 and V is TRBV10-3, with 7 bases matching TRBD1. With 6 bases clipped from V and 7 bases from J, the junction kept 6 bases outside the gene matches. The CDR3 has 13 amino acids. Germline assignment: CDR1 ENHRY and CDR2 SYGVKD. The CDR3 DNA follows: TGTGCCATCAGCCGGGACAGTGGGCAGCCCCAGCATTTT. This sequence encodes CAISRDSGQPQHF.

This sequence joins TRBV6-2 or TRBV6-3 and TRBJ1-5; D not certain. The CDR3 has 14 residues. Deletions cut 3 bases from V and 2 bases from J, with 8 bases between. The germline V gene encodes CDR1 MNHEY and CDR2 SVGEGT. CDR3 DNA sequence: TGTGCCAGCAGTTATTACGAAGGCAATCAGCCCCAGCATTTT. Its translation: CASSYYEGNQPQHF.

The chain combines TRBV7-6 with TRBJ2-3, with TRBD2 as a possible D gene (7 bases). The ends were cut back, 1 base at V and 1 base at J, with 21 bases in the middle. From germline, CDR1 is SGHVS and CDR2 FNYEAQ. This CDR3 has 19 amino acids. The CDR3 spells CASSLEGVRRLAGTDTQYF. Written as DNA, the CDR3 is TGTGCCAGCAGCTTAGAGGGGGTCAGGCGACTAGCAGGCACAGATACGCAGTATTTT.

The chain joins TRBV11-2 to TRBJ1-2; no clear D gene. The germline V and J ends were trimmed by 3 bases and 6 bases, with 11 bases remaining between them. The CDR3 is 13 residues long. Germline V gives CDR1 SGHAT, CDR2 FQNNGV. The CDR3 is CASSFDGRNGYTF. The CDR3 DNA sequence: TGTGCCAGCAGCTTTGACGGGCGTAATGGCTACACCTTC.

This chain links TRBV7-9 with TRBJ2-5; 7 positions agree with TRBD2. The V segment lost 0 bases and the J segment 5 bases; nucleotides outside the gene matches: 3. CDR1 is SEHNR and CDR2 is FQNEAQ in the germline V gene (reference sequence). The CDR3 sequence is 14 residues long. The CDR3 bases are TGTGCCAGCAGCTTAGCGGGAGGGATTGAGACCCAGTACTTC. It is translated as CASSLAGGIETQYF.

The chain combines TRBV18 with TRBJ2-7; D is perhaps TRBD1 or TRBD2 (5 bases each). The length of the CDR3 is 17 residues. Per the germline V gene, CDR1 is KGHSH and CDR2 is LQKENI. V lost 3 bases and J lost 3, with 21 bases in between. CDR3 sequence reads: CASSPLGGTTRNYEQYF. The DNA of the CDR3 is TGTGCCAGCTCACCCCTAGGTGGGACCACGAGGAACTACGAGCAGTACTTC.

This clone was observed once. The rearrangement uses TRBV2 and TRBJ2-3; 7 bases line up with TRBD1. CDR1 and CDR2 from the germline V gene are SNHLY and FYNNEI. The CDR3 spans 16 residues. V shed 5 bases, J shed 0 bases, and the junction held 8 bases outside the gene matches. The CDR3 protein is CASSRPGQLSTDTQYF. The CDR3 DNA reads TGTGCCAGCAGTCGTCCGGGACAGCTAAGCACAGATACGCAGTATTTT.

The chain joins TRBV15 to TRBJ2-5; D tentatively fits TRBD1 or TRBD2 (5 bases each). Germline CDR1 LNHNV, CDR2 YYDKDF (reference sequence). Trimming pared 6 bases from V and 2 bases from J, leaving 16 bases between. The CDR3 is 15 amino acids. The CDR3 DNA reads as TGTGCCACCAGTGGCGAGGGACGCCTGCAAGAGACCCAGTACTTC. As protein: CATSGEGRLQETQYF.

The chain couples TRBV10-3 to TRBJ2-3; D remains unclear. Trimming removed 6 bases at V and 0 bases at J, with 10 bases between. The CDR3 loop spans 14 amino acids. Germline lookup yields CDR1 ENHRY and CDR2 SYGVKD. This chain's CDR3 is CAIRPMGSTDTQYF. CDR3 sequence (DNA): TGTGCCATCAGACCCATGGGTAGCACAGATACGCAGTATTTT.

The CDR3 region has the DNA TGTGCCAGCAGCGAGACAGCAGGTGGAAACACCATATATTTT. This gives the protein CASSETAGGNTIYF. The chain links TRBV9 to TRBJ1-3, with a possible D match to TRBD1 (5 bases). Trimming pared 3 bases from V and 3 bases from J, leaving 10 bases between. The CDR3 runs to 14 residues. CDR1 is SGDLS and CDR2 is YYNGEE in the germline V gene.

The CDR3 coding sequence is TGTGCCAGCAGCCAAGAAGAAATGCTTCTAGCCAAAAACATTCAGTACTTC. It yields the protein CASSQEEMLLAKNIQYF. The chain has TRBV4-2 and TRBJ2-4; D remains ambiguous. This CDR3 region has 17 residues. Germline V gene lookup returns CDR1 LGHNA and CDR2 YNFKEQ. Trimming stripped 0 bases from V and 0 bases from J, with 12 bases between.

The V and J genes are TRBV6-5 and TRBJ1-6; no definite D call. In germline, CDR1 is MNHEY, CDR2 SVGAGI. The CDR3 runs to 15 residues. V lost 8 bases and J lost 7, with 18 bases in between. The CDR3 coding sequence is TGTGCCAGCCACCTTTTTCCTGGTGGCAATTCACCCCTCCACTTT. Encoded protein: CASHLFPGGNSPLHF.

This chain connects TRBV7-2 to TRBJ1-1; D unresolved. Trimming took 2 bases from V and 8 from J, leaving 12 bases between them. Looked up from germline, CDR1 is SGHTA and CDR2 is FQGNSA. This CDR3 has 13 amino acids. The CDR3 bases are TGTGCCAGCAGCTTAAACCCTTTTGGGGAAGCTTTCTTT. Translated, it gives CASSLNPFGEAFF.

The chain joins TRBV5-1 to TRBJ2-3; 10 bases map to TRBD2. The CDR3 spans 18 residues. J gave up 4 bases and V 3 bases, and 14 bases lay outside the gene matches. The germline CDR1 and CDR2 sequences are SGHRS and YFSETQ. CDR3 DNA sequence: TGCGCCAGCAGCTCCTCACACCTAGCGGGAGATATGGCAGATACGCAGTATTTT. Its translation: CASSSSHLAGDMADTQYF.